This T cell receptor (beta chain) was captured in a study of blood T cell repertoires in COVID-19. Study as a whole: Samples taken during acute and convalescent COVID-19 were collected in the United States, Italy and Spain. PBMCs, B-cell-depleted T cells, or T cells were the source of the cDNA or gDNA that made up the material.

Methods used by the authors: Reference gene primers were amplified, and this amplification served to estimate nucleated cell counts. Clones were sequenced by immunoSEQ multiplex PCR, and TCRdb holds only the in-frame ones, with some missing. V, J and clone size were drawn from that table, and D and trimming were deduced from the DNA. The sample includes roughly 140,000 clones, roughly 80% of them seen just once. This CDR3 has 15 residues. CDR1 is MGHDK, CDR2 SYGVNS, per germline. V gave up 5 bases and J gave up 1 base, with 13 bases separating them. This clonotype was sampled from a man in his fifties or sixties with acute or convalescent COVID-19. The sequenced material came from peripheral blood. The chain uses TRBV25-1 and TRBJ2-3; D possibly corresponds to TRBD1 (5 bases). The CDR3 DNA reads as TGTGCCAGCAGTTCGGCAGGGCCCGGCACAGATACGCAGTATTTT. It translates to CASSSAGPGTDTQYF.